These 17 T cell receptor beta chains originate from one sample sequenced in a study of T cell responses to AZD1222 COVID-19 vaccine. The table came from immunoSEQ multiplex PCR; TCRdb's copy has only in-frame clones and leaves some out. The sample lists over 85,000 clones; about 92% were seen once. The starting material was peripheral blood, obtained 28 days after the second AZD1222 dose. The source of these receptors is an adult who received the AZD1222 COVID-19 vaccine.

This rearrangement joins TRBV6-2 or TRBV6-3 to TRBJ2-5; D perhaps matches TRBD1 (6 bases). Germline CDR1 reads MNHEY; CDR2 reads SVGEGT. CDR3 length equals 15 residues. V lost 5 bases, J lost 0 bases, and 13 bases lay in between. CDR3 in amino acids: CASSKGHEYQETQYF. CDR3 nucleotides: TGTGCCAGCAGTAAGGGACACGAGTACCAAGAGACCCAGTACTTC.

This clone was observed a few times. V is TRBV27 and J is TRBJ1-5; no clear D gene. Germline-derived CDR1 and CDR2 are MNHEY and SMNVEV (reference sequence). This CDR3 has 15 residues. Trimming stripped 2 bases from V and 4 bases from J, with 12 bases between. This chain's CDR3 is CASSLSGGANQPQHF. The CDR3 DNA reads TGTGCCAGCAGTTTAAGTGGCGGAGCAAATCAGCCCCAGCATTTT.

This chain links TRBV6-1 with TRBJ1-2; 8 bases are a match to TRBD1. This CDR3 has 16 residues. The germline CDR1 and CDR2 sequences are MNHNS and SASEGT. Germline trimming cut 4 bases from V and 4 bases from J; bases unmatched to any gene: 11. CDR3 sequence: CASSGLTGVNLYGYTF. CDR3 DNA: TGTGCCAGCAGTGGCTTGACAGGGGTTAACCTCTATGGCTACACCTTC.

The CDR3 nucleotides read TGTGCCAGCAGCTTGGTGCTAGGCAGGGGGATTTCACCCCTCCACTTT. It specifies CASSLVLGRGISPLHF. The chain couples TRBV5-5 to TRBJ1-6; 7 nucleotides align to TRBD1. The V gene end was trimmed by 0 bases and the J gene end by 9 bases; junction bases not matched to a gene: 9. The V gene's germline CDR1 is SGHKS and CDR2 YYEKEE (reference sequence). This CDR3 is built from 16 residues.

The rearrangement joins TRBV4-3 to TRBJ2-6, with D perhaps TRBD1 or TRBD2 (6 bases each). Per the germline V gene, CDR1 is LGHNA and CDR2 is YSLEER. The CDR3 runs 20 residues. Deletions cut 0 bases from V and 0 bases from J, with 18 bases between. Written as DNA, the CDR3 is TGCGCCAGCAGCCAAGATCTGGGAGGACAGCCCTCCTCTGGGGCCAACGTCCTGACTTTC. It codes for CASSQDLGGQPSSGANVLTF.

This chain connects TRBV6-1 to TRBJ2-7; TRBD1 matches at 7 bases. CDR1 is MNHNS and CDR2 is SASEGT in the germline V gene. This CDR3 is built from 15 residues. The V gene end was trimmed by 1 base and the J gene end by 2 bases; junction bases not matched to a gene: 5. Here the CDR3 DNA reads TGTGCCAGCAGTGAAGTACCAGGGGGAACCTACGAGCAGTACGTC. Amino acids: CASSEVPGGTYEQYV.

The chain joins TRBV5-3 to TRBJ2-1, with no clear D. TRBV5-3 is sorted into the ORF group, with uncertain function. This CDR3 has 10 residues. Trimming removed 5 bases from V and 12 bases from J, with 9 bases in between. As DNA, the CDR3 is TGTGCCAGAAGTCCCTTGCCGCAGTTCTTC. It is translated as CARSPLPQFF.

The gene calls are TRBV10-3 and TRBJ2-4; 11 bases align to TRBD1. V was clipped by 8 bases and J by 1 base; unmatched bases: 10. Germline V lookup: CDR1 ENHRY, CDR2 SYGVKD. The CDR3 runs 17 residues. The CDR3 protein is CAIGTRTGGDAKNIQYF. As DNA, the CDR3 is TGTGCCATCGGCACCCGGACAGGGGGCGACGCCAAAAACATTCAGTACTTC.

The rearrangement links TRBV19 to TRBJ2-5; D unresolved. The CDR3 is 11 residues long. Germline CDR1 and CDR2: LNHDA and SQIVND (reference sequence). Trimming removed 4 bases from V and 4 bases from J, with 4 bases in between. CDR3 sequence (DNA): TGTGCCAGTAGTACCCGAGAGACCCAGTACTTC. Its protein is CASSTRETQYF.

This clone was recorded a few times. The rearrangement joins TRBV7-9 to TRBJ1-4; 8 bases are a match to TRBD1. CDR3 size: 14 residues. With 4 bases clipped from V and 8 bases from J, the junction kept 6 bases outside the gene matches. CDR1 and CDR2 (germline): SEHNR, FQNEAQ (reference sequence). CDR3 loop: CASSSGGLREKLFF. The DNA of the CDR3 is TGTGCCAGCAGCTCAGGGGGCCTTAGGGAAAAACTGTTTTTT.

The chain links TRBV7-9 to TRBJ2-7, with TRBD1 matching over 7 bases. Germline trimming cut 5 bases from V and 0 bases from J; bases unmatched to any gene: 4. The CDR3 consists of 14 residues. Germline V gives CDR1 SEHNR, CDR2 FQNEAQ (reference sequence). Written as DNA, the CDR3 is TGTGCCAGCAGCACATGGGACAGCTCCTACGAGCAGTACGTC. Encoded protein: CASSTWDSSYEQYV.

The chain has TRBV7-9 and TRBJ2-2, with a possible D match to TRBD1 (5 bases). In germline, CDR1 is SEHNR, CDR2 FQNEAQ (reference sequence). Trimming left V 0 bases short and J 3 bases short, with 8 bases between. The CDR3 has 15 amino acids. This CDR3 reads CASSLAGRYTGELFF. CDR3 nucleotides: TGTGCCAGCAGCTTAGCGGGGCGTTACACCGGGGAGCTGTTTTTT.

The chain has TRBV2 and TRBJ1-5, with a tentative D call TRBD1 (6 bases). The ends were cut back, 6 bases at V and 4 bases at J, with 7 bases in the middle. This CDR3 contains 12 residues. The V gene's germline CDR1 is SNHLY and CDR2 FYNNEI. The CDR3 DNA follows: TGTGCCAGCAGACAGGGTAATCAGCCCCAGCATTTT. Its translation: CASRQGNQPQHF.

The chain recombines TRBV4-1 with TRBJ2-3; 7 bases map to TRBD2. After removal of 7 bases from V and 0 bases from J, the junction contained 7 bases not matched to a gene. CDR1 MGHRA and CDR2 YSYEKL come from the germline V gene. The CDR3 covers 15 residues. CDR3 coding DNA: TGCGCCAGCACCCCACACGGGGGGAGCACAGATACGCAGTATTTT. As protein: CASTPHGGSTDTQYF.

The gene calls are TRBV7-9 and TRBJ2-5; D possibly corresponds to TRBD2 (5 bases). Trimming pared 1 base from V and 4 bases from J, leaving 10 bases between. From germline, CDR1 is SEHNR and CDR2 FQNEAQ (reference sequence). This CDR3 spans 14 amino acids. CDR3 DNA: TGTGCCAGCAGCTTAGGGACCGGGATAGAGACCCAGTACTTC. Translation: CASSLGTGIETQYF.

The chain links TRBV6-5 to TRBJ1-1, with TRBD1 identical over 9 bases. Germline V CDR1 and CDR2: MNHEY, SVGAGI. This CDR3 comprises 15 residues. V lost 8 bases, J lost 5 bases, and 12 bases stayed unmatched. CDR3 sequence reads: CASRSDGTGYTEAFF. The DNA of the CDR3 is TGTGCCAGCCGGTCGGATGGGACAGGGTATACTGAAGCTTTCTTT.

The chain uses TRBV30 and TRBJ1-2; no reliable D call. V lost 4 bases and J 2 bases, leaving 11 bases between the germline ends. The germline CDR1 and CDR2 sequences are GTSNPN and SVGIG (reference sequence). CDR3 length equals 13 residues. The CDR3 nucleotides read TGTGCCTGGATGACCGTCAGGAACTATGGCTACACCTTC. This codes for CAWMTVRNYGYTF.